A single T cell receptor (beta chain) is shown here with its context. Its antigen remains unknown. Researchers took RNA transcripts and amplified the TCR beta CDR3 regions from them. When the TCR CDR3 underwent first-round RT-PCR, the HTBI primer set was used. One entry per CDR3 protein, called by TCRdb with MiXCR from the multiplex PCR reads. The data contain about 600,000 distinct CDR3 sequences, 13% to 15% of them singletons. It was uncontrolled infection, other autoimmune disease, pregnancy or lactation that excluded patients. These data are taken from a study of T cells in Graves' hyperthyroidism and ophthalmopathy. Overall study: Peripheral blood was collected at initial diagnosis, before any treatment.

Overall study findings and caveats: Among thyroid clonotypes expanded above 0.001, most also appeared in blood. Ophthalmopathy prediction by the model preceded onset by a median about 6.3 months.

This CDR3 region has 16 residues. The V end lost 0 bases, the J end lost 0 bases, and 10 bases lay between the germline ends. The germline V gene encodes CDR1 LGHNT and CDR2 FRNRAP. The TCR sequence derives from a woman aged 18-29 years with Graves' ophthalmopathy. The sequencing sample was made of blood. The chain links TRBV12-5 to TRBJ2-3; D call uncertain. The DNA for the CDR3 is TGTGCTAGTGGTTTGGTACTGGCAGCTAGCACAGATACGCAGTATTTT. It encodes CASGLVLAASTDTQYF.